Listed here are 4 T cell receptor beta chains from one sample, sequenced in a study of identical twins (dated by TCRdb to between 2015 and 2016). Libraries were prepared through 5' RACE. Sequenced using an Illumina HiSeq 2000. TCRdb trimmed public reads at Q25 via fastp, called clones via MiXCR and kept in-frame beta chains. For every CDR3 protein sequence, its rows merge into one entry that carries the most common genes and DNA. Present in this sample are 450,000 to 600,000 distinct CDR3 sequences, around 20% of which were seen just once. In total, the top ten clones hold about 0.5% of the sample. These sequences were also reported in another study, on yellow fever vaccine responses in identical twins.

Sequenced: CD4+ T cells sorted from blood. These TCRs come from a woman between 18 and 30 years old in good health.

This rearrangement joins TRBV19 to TRBJ1-4; D ambiguous. V was trimmed by 6 bases and J by 2 bases, leaving 19 bases between them. The V gene's germline CDR1 is LNHDA and CDR2 SQIVND (reference sequence). The CDR3 is made up of 17 amino acids. Here the CDR3 reads CASRDQADSSTNEKLFF. Here the CDR3 DNA reads TGTGCCAGTAGGGACCAAGCGGATAGTTCGACTAATGAAAAACTGTTTTTT.

The chain couples TRBV7-8 to TRBJ2-2, with TRBD2 matching 10 bases. Germline V gene lookup returns CDR1 SGHVS and CDR2 FQNEAQ. V gave up 0 bases and J gave up 4 bases; unmatched junction bases: 5. CDR3 size: 17 residues. CDR3 in DNA: TGTGCCAGCAGCTTAGCGCGGCTAGCGGGGGCCACCGGGGAGCTGTTTTTT. Residues: CASSLARLAGATGELFF.

The sample holds a few counts of this clonotype. The chain joins TRBV7-9 to TRBJ2-3; 7 positions match TRBD2. The V gene's germline CDR1 is SEHNR and CDR2 FQNEAQ (reference sequence). The CDR3 is 15 amino acids. V trimming: 1 base; J trimming: 14 bases; junction bases outside the gene matches: 15. The chain's CDR3 is CASSLVQAGLSVRYF. The CDR3 nucleotides read TGTGCCAGCAGCTTAGTTCAAGCGGGATTATCAGTACGGTATTTT. The whole variable domain, remainder taken from reference TRBV7-9 and TRBJ2-3, is DTGVSQNPRHKITKRGQNVTFRCDPISEHNRLYWYRQTLGQGPEFLTYFQNEAQLEKSRLLSDRFSAERPKGSFSTLEIQRTEQGDSAMYLCASSLVQAGLSVRYFGPGTRLTVL.

This rearrangement joins TRBV5-1 to TRBJ2-3; TRBD1 aligns across 7 bases. The germline CDR1 and CDR2 sequences are SGHRS and YFSETQ. The V and J ends lost 0 bases and 9 bases, in that order; junction bases with no gene match: 13. The CDR3 contains 16 residues. CDR3 DNA: TGCGCCAGCAGCTTGGCCTCCTTGGACAGGACGGGCACGCAGTATTTT. Translated: CASSLASLDRTGTQYF.